This record concerns one T cell receptor beta chain sequence. What it binds is unknown. This record belongs to a study of a mutant IDH1 vaccine in newly diagnosed glioma. About the study: Receipt of radiotherapy, temozolomide, or both preceded the study, and most received both.

Study-wide points: Researchers report vaccine-induced immune responses in roughly 93% of patients.

The method was immunoSEQ multiplex PCR; TCRdb's version includes in-frame clones alone and lacks a portion of them. The sample has roughly 71,000 clones; roughly 85% are singletons. Documented time point: baseline, week 1 (first vaccination visit). This sample's treatment: pre-vaccination baseline after standard-of-care therapy. In every donor, the tumor was a new WHO grade 3 or 4 IDH1-mutant, ATRX-lost astrocytoma. CDR3 length: 15 amino acids. V was clipped by 6 bases and J by 6 bases, with 19 bases between them. Looked up from germline, CDR1 is MNHEY and CDR2 is SVGAGI. The material was PBMCs, obtained from a glioma patient treated with radiotherapy, temozolomide or both. The chain employs TRBV6-5 and TRBJ2-3; D is possibly TRBD1 (6 bases). The TCR was taken from a man younger than 45 with glioma. CDR3 sequence reads: CASSLQGLRWDTQYF. The CDR3 coding sequence is TGTGCCAGCAGCCTACAGGGCCTTCGATGGGATACGCAGTATTTT.